This T cell receptor (beta chain) was captured by sequencing in a study of blood T cell repertoires in COVID-19. The cohort comprised adults aged roughly 18 to 95 years residing in about two dozen US areas. TCRdb's copy holds only in-frame clones and misses some; the assay was immunoSEQ multiplex PCR. The data contain about 240,000 clones, more than 75% of them singletons. There are 14 residues in the CDR3. Per the germline V gene, CDR1 is SGHDN and CDR2 is FVKESK. V shed 3 bases and J shed 7 bases, with 12 bases lying between them. The chain links TRBV14 to TRBJ1-4; tentatively, D is TRBD1 (6 bases). The receptor's source is a woman aged 40 to 49 with acute COVID-19. The sequenced sample was PBMCs or T cells enriched from blood (not recorded which). The CDR3 protein is CASSQAGAFEKLFF. DNA for the CDR3: TGTGCCAGCAGCCAGGCAGGGGCGTTTGAAAAACTGTTTTTT.